The 28 T cell receptor beta chains given below trace back to one sample, sequenced in a study of shared clonotypes between healthy human individuals. Sequencing was performed with immunoSEQ multiplex PCR; in TCRdb, only in-frame clones are kept and a portion is missing. The sample lists 560,000 or so clones; around 96% were seen once. Naive CD8 cells lacked CD45RO and underwent positive selection for CCR7, leaving out terminally differentiated effector memory CD45RA+ cells. Sequenced input: naive CD8+ T cells sorted from blood. The receptor set was obtained from a woman between 25 and 40 years old in good health.

The chain employs TRBV7-3 and TRBJ2-7, with 12 bases aligning to TRBD2. In germline, CDR1 is SGHTA, CDR2 FQGTGA. This CDR3 has 15 residues. Unmatched junction bases numbered 8, after V lost 4 bases and J lost 7 bases. CDR3 amino acids: CASSSPGLAGCEQYF. The DNA of the CDR3 is TGTGCCAGCAGCTCCCCCGGACTAGCGGGATGTGAGCAGTACTTC.

The V and J genes are TRBV7-6 and TRBJ2-1, with D uncertain. CDR3 length: 12 residues. The germline V gene has CDR1 SGHVS and CDR2 FNYEAQ. V dropped 5 bases and J dropped 8 bases, with 10 bases sitting between them. The chain's CDR3 is CASSREGHEQFF. CDR3 DNA: TGTGCCAGCAGCCGCGAAGGACATGAGCAGTTCTTC.

The table lists this clone with a count of one. This chain uses TRBV27 with TRBJ2-7, with a possible D match to TRBD2 (5 bases). Trimming pared 4 bases from V and 2 bases from J, leaving 12 bases between. The CDR3 has 14 residues. Germline V gives CDR1 MNHEY, CDR2 SMNVEV (reference sequence). CDR3 sequence reads: CASSSPSEAYEQYF. As DNA, the CDR3 is TGTGCCAGCAGTTCCCCCTCGGAGGCCTACGAGCAGTACTTC.

This clone was seen only once. At the DNA level, this CDR3 is encoded by other sequences in the same sample as well. V usage is TRBV2 and J usage is TRBJ2-7, with TRBD2 matching 11 bases. After removal of 7 bases from V and 0 bases from J, the junction contained 2 bases not matched to a gene. The CDR3 has 14 residues. Germline V gene sequence: CDR1 SNHLY, CDR2 FYNNEI. As DNA, the CDR3 is TGTGCCAGCATCGGGACTAGCGGCTCCTACGAGCAGTACTTC. Protein product: CASIGTSGSYEQYF.

In its sample, this clone was seen once. The CDR3 here is CASSERLAGSLSYNEQFF. CDR3 nucleotide sequence: TGTGCCAGCAGTGAAAGGCTAGCGGGAAGCCTATCCTACAATGAGCAGTTCTTC. This sequence joins TRBV2 and TRBJ2-1; 9 nucleotides align to TRBD2. The J segment lost 1 base and the V segment lost 2 bases, leaving 9 bases of the junction unmatched. The CDR3 has 18 amino acids. Germline CDR1 SNHLY, CDR2 FYNNEI.

The chain combines TRBV2 with TRBJ2-5; D is unresolved. The V and J ends lost 1 base and 4 bases respectively, with 19 bases between them. Germline values: CDR1 SNHLY, CDR2 FYNNEI. The CDR3 has 17 residues. The CDR3 loop reads CASSEGSLLRRPETQYF. CDR3 DNA: TGTGCCAGCAGTGAAGGGTCACTTCTCAGGCGGCCAGAGACCCAGTACTTC.

In the case of this clone: Other DNA sequences of this sample code for an identical CDR3. The chain employs TRBV27 and TRBJ2-1; TRBD2 agrees at 13 bases. V lost 3 bases to trimming and J lost 8 bases; unmatched junction nucleotides: 7. Germline V gene sequence: CDR1 MNHEY, CDR2 SMNVEV (reference sequence). The CDR3 length is 16 residues. CDR3 residues: CASSLLLAGGPDEQFF. DNA for the CDR3: TGTGCCAGCAGTTTGCTACTAGCGGGAGGGCCAGATGAGCAGTTCTTC.

About this clone itself: The sample contains more than one DNA sequence encoding this CDR3. The gene calls are TRBV6-5 and TRBJ1-5, with a tentative D call TRBD1 (5 bases). There are 13 residues in the CDR3. V dropped 5 bases and J dropped 2 bases, with 7 bases sitting between them. Germline V lookup: CDR1 MNHEY, CDR2 SVGAGI. In nucleotides, the CDR3 is TGTGCCAGCAGTAGAGGGGGCAATCAGCCCCAGCATTTT. Its translation: CASSRGGNQPQHF.

The chain joins TRBV28 to TRBJ2-5; D is unclear. Near its end, the DNA agrees better with TRBJ2-7, so the J call may be wrong. This CDR3 has 14 residues. Germline V lookup: CDR1 MDHEN, CDR2 SYDVKM. Here the CDR3 reads CASSLLGGSYEQYF. Here the CDR3 DNA reads TGTGCCAGCAGTTTATTGGGCGGATCCTACGAGCAGTACTTC.

This chain uses TRBV13 with TRBJ2-1; TRBD1 agrees at 7 bases. The ends lost 5 bases at V and 3 bases at J; junction bases unmatched: 7. Germline lookup yields CDR1 PRHDT and CDR2 FYEKMQ (reference sequence). CDR3 length equals 15 residues. CDR3 nucleotides: TGTGCCAGCAGCCGCGGACAGGAGTACTACAATGAGCAGTTCTTC. This encodes CASSRGQEYYNEQFF. Full variable domain (missing parts from reference TRBV13 and TRBJ2-1): AAGVIQSPRHLIKEKRETATLKCYPIPRHDTVYWYQQGPGQDPQFLISFYEKMQSDKGSIPDRFSAQQFSDYHSELNMSSLELGDSALYFCASSRGQEYYNEQFFGPGTRLTVL.

A note on this clone: The CDR3 end shows no conserved phenylalanine or tryptophan, and so a read error is likely. V gene TRBV5-4 combines with J gene TRBJ1-1; TRBD1 aligns across 10 bases. V shed 3 bases and J 7 bases; nucleotides not matched to a gene: 3. The CDR3 runs 13 residues. The germline CDR1 and CDR2 sequences are SGHNT and YYREEE (reference sequence). The CDR3 reads CASSSGQGNEAFL. CDR3 nucleotide sequence: TGTGCCAGCAGCTCGGGACAGGGGAATGAAGCTTTCCTT.

The chain is built from TRBV28 and TRBJ2-2; D is perhaps TRBD1 or TRBD2 (6 bases each). The CDR3 is 15 amino acids. CDR1 and CDR2 from the germline V gene are MDHEN and SYDVKM. V lost 6 bases and J lost 1, with 12 bases in between. CDR3 protein: CASREQGGNTGELFF. CDR3 DNA sequence: TGTGCCAGCAGGGAACAGGGAGGGAACACCGGGGAGCTGTTTTTT.

V gene TRBV7-8 combines with J gene TRBJ2-3; perhaps TRBD2 as D (5 bases). Germline CDR1 SGHVS, CDR2 FQNEAQ. The ends were cut back, 2 bases at V and 0 bases at J, with 9 bases in the middle. CDR3 size: 15 residues. Here the CDR3 reads CASSLQRTSTDTQYF. In DNA form, the CDR3 reads TGTGCCAGCAGCTTACAGCGGACTAGCACAGATACGCAGTATTTT.

This clone appeared once. Here the CDR3 DNA reads TGTGCCAGTAGTATGGACGGTCCCAATCAGCCCCAGCATTTT. This encodes CASSMDGPNQPQHF. This chain links TRBV19 with TRBJ1-5; no definite D call. Between the trimmed V and J ends, which lost 3 bases and 3 bases, there was a span of 9 bases. CDR1 and CDR2 from the germline V gene are LNHDA and SQIVND (reference sequence). The CDR3 runs 14 residues. Complete variable domain (other parts from reference TRBV19 and TRBJ1-5): DGGITQSPKYLFRKEGQNVTLSCEQNLNHDAMYWYRQDPGQGLRLIYYSQIVNDFQKGDIAEGYSVSREKKESFPLTVTSAQKNPTAFYLCASSMDGPNQPQHFGDGTRLSIL.

The rearrangement uses TRBV11-2 and TRBJ1-1; D gene ambiguous. V shed 5 bases and J shed 3 bases, with 13 bases lying between them. The germline gives CDR1 SGHAT, CDR2 FQNNGV. The CDR3 has 14 residues. CDR3 in DNA: TGTGCCAGCAGCATATGGGTCGGACACACTGAAGCTTTCTTT. The encoded protein is CASSIWVGHTEAFF. The full variable domain, in which reference TRBV11-2 and TRBJ1-1 provide the parts outside the CDR3, is EAGVAQSPRYKIIEKRQSVAFWCNPISGHATLYWYQQILGQGPKLLIQFQNNGVVDDSQLPKDRFSAERLKGVDSTLKIQPAKLEDSAVYLCASSIWVGHTEAFFGQGTRLTVV.

The rearrangement links TRBV4-1 to TRBJ2-5; 10 bases are shared with TRBD2. The CDR3 has 17 residues. Trimming removed 4 bases from V and 4 bases from J; junction bases left unmatched: 12. CDR1 MGHRA and CDR2 YSYEKL come from the germline V gene. The CDR3 here is CASSPGGSAGGPETQYF. The CDR3 DNA follows: TGCGCCAGCAGCCCCGGGGGGTCAGCGGGAGGGCCAGAGACCCAGTACTTC.

J is TRBJ2-2 and V is TRBV6-5; 8 bases map to TRBD1. J lost 6 bases, V lost 2 bases, and 5 bases had no gene match. This CDR3 has 15 amino acids. CDR1 is MNHEY and CDR2 is SVGAGI in the germline V gene. In nucleotides, the CDR3 is TGTGCCAGCAGTTACGGGACAGGTTACGCCGGGGAGCTGTTTTTT. Translating gives CASSYGTGYAGELFF.

The gene calls are TRBV15 and TRBJ2-7; TRBD1 agrees at 9 bases. Trimming removed 5 bases from V and 5 bases from J; junction bases left unmatched: 25. The length of the CDR3 is 20 residues. CDR1 is LNHNV, CDR2 YYDKDF, per germline (reference sequence). CDR3 nucleotide sequence: TGTGCCACCAGCCCGAAGTCGGACAGGGGCTTGGGGAGGGTGGGCGACGAGCAGTACTTC. Encoded protein: CATSPKSDRGLGRVGDEQYF.

V usage is TRBV4-1 and J usage is TRBJ2-6; D call uncertain. The CDR3 is 15 residues long. Trimming removed 6 bases at V and 0 bases at J, with 9 bases between. Germline lookup yields CDR1 MGHRA and CDR2 YSYEKL. The CDR3, as DNA: TGCGCCAGCAGAGATAGATTCTCTGGGGCCAACGTCCTGACTTTC. Its protein product is CASRDRFSGANVLTF.

V usage is TRBV7-2 and J usage is TRBJ1-2, with D perhaps matching TRBD1 (5 bases). The V end was cut by 2 bases, the J end by 8 bases, with 15 bases between. The CDR3 contains 14 residues. Germline lookup yields CDR1 SGHTA and CDR2 FQGNSA. The CDR3 is CASSLYGGRSGYTF. The DNA of the CDR3 is TGTGCCAGCAGCTTATATGGGGGTCGCAGCGGCTACACCTTC.

This clone has more than one count but fewer than ten. The CDR3 DNA sequence: TGTGCCAGCAGCTCGACAGTAGATAGCACAGATACGCAGTATTTT. This gives the protein CASSSTVDSTDTQYF. This sequence joins TRBV7-9 and TRBJ2-3, with D possibly being TRBD1 (5 bases). Trimming took off 4 bases at V and 0 bases at J, with 11 bases between the two ends. Germline V CDR1 and CDR2: SEHNR, FQNEAQ (reference sequence). There are 15 residues in the CDR3.

The chain recombines TRBV27 with TRBJ1-1; D remains ambiguous. CDR1 and CDR2 from the germline V gene are MNHEY and SMNVEV (reference sequence). The CDR3 runs 11 residues. The V and J ends lost 5 bases and 4 bases respectively, with 5 bases between them. The CDR3 protein is CASSEGTEAFF. The CDR3 DNA follows: TGTGCCAGCAGTGAGGGCACTGAAGCTTTCTTT.

The rearrangement joins TRBV2 to TRBJ1-5; D unclear. The V gene lost 3 bases and the J gene lost 7 bases, with 13 bases spanning the gap. CDR3 size: 14 residues. CDR1 is SNHLY and CDR2 is FYNNEI in the germline V gene. CDR3 in DNA: TGTGCCAGCAGTGACGGTTTAGGGTGGCAGCCCCAGCATTTT. This translates into CASSDGLGWQPQHF.

This chain links TRBV27 with TRBJ2-7, with a weak D call TRBD1 (5 bases). The germline gives CDR1 MNHEY, CDR2 SMNVEV (reference sequence). V was shortened by 1 base and J by 4 bases, with 17 bases between the two germline ends. The CDR3 has 16 residues. CDR3 sequence (DNA): TGTGCCAGCAGTTTATTCGGCAGGGCCCTTGGTTACGAGCAGTACTTC. Translated, it gives CASSLFGRALGYEQYF.

The chain carries TRBV14 and TRBJ2-2, with 10 bases aligning to TRBD1. V trimming: 3 bases; J trimming: 3 bases; junction bases outside the gene matches: 13. The CDR3 is 19 amino acids. Germline-derived CDR1 and CDR2 are SGHDN and FVKESK. CDR3 DNA sequence: TGTGCCAGCAGCCAGACAGGGGGCTGGGGTTTGGTGGACACCGGGGAGCTGTTTTTT. Encoded protein: CASSQTGGWGLVDTGELFF.

The chain uses TRBV4-1 and TRBJ2-1; 12 nucleotides align to TRBD1. This CDR3 region has 15 residues. The ends lost 3 bases at V and 7 bases at J; junction bases unmatched: 4. The germline gives CDR1 MGHRA, CDR2 YSYEKL. The CDR3 region has the DNA TGCGCCAGCAGCCATAGGGACAGGGGGCAAAATGAGCAGTTCTTC. Its translation is CASSHRDRGQNEQFF.

This chain uses TRBV27 with TRBJ2-7; D uncertain. The germline gives CDR1 MNHEY, CDR2 SMNVEV (reference sequence). V was cut by 4 bases and J by 5 bases, with 12 bases left in between. The CDR3 contains 13 residues. CDR3: CASSSHAADEQYF. The CDR3 bases are TGTGCCAGCAGTTCCCACGCCGCTGACGAGCAGTACTTC.

A word on this clone: Other nucleotide sequences in the sample specify the same CDR3. The J gene is TRBJ1-5, the V gene TRBV5-1; possible D gene TRBD1, 5 bases. The ends were cut back, 4 bases at V and 2 bases at J, with 10 bases in the middle. The CDR3 runs 14 residues. Looked up from germline, CDR1 is SGHRS and CDR2 is YFSETQ. Here the CDR3 reads CASSPGQGNQPQHF. The CDR3 DNA follows: TGCGCCAGCAGCCCAGGACAAGGCAATCAGCCCCAGCATTTT.